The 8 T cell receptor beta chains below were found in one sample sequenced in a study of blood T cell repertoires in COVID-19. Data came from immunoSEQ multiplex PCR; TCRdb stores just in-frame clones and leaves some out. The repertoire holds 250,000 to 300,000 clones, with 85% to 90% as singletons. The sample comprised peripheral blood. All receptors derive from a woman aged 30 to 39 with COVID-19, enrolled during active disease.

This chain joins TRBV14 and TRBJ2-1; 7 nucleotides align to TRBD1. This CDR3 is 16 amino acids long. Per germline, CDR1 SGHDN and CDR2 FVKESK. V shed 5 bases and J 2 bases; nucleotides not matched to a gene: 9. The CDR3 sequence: CASSARQGFPYNEQFF. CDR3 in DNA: TGTGCCAGCAGCGCTAGACAGGGTTTTCCCTACAATGAGCAGTTCTTC.

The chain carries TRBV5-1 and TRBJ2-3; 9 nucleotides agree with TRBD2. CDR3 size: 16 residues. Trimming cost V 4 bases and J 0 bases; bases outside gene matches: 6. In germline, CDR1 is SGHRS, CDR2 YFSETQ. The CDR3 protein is CASSGTSRASTDTQYF. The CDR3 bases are TGCGCCAGCAGCGGGACTAGCCGAGCTAGCACAGATACGCAGTATTTT.

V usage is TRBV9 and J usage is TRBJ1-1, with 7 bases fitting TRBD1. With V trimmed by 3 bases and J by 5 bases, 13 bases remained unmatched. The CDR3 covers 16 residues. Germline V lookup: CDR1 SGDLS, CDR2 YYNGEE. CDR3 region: CASSAHTRTGSTEAFF. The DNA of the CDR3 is TGTGCCAGCAGCGCCCACACCAGGACAGGAAGTACTGAAGCTTTCTTT.

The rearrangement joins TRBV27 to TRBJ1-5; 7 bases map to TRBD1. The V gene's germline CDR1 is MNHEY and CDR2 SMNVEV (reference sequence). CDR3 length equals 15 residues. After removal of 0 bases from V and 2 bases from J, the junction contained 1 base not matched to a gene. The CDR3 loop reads CASSLSTGGNQPQHF. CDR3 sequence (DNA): TGTGCCAGCAGTTTATCCACAGGGGGCAATCAGCCCCAGCATTTT.

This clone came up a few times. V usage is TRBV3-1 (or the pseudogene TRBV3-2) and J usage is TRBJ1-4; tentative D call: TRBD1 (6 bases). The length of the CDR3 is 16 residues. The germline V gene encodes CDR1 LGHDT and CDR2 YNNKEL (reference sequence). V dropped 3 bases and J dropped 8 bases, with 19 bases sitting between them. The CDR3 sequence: CASSHDQTGWWEKLFF. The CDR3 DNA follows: TGTGCCAGCAGCCATGACCAGACAGGCTGGTGGGAAAAACTGTTTTTT.

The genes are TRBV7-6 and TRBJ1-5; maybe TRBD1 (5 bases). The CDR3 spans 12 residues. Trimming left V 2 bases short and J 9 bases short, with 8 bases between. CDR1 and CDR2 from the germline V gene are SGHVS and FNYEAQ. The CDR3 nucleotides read TGTGCCAGCAGCTTACGGGGGGGGCCCCAGCATTTT. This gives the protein CASSLRGGPQHF.

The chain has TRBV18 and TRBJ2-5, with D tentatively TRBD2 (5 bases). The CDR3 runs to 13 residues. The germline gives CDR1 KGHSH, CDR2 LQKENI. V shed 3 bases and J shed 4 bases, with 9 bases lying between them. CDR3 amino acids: CASSPAGGETQYF. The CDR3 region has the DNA TGTGCCAGCTCACCCGCCGGAGGAGAGACCCAGTACTTC. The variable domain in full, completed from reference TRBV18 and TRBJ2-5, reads NAGVMQNPRHLVRRRGQEARLRCSPMKGHSHVYWYRQLPEEGLKFMVYLQKENIIDESGMPKERFSAEFPKEGPSILRIQQVVRGDSAAYFCASSPAGGETQYFGPGTRLLVL.

The CDR3 bases are TGTGCCAGCAGCTTAGATATCGGAGGAGGCACTGAAGCTTTCTTT. This translates into CASSLDIGGGTEAFF. The chain links TRBV11-2 to TRBJ1-1; D gene ambiguous. Trimming shortened V by 0 bases and J by 4 bases, and 12 bases separated the two germline ends. Germline V gives CDR1 SGHAT, CDR2 FQNNGV. The CDR3 runs to 15 residues.